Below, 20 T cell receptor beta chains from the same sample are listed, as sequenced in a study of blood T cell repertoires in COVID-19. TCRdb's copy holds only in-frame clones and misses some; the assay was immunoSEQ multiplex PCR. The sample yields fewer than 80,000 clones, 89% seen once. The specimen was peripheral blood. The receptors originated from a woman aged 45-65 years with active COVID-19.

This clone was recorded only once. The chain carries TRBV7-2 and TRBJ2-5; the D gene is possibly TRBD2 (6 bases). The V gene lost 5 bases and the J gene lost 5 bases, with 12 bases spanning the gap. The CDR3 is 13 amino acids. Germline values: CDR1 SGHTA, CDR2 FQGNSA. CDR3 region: CASSRGFRETQYF. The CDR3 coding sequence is TGTGCCAGCAGCCGGGGGTTTCGGGAGACCCAGTACTTC.

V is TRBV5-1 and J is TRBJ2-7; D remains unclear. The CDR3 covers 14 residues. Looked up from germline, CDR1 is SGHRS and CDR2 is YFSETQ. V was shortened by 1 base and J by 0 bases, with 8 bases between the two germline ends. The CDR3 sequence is CASSLTLSSYEQYF. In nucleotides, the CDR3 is TGCGCCAGCAGCTTGACTCTGAGCTCCTACGAGCAGTACTTC.

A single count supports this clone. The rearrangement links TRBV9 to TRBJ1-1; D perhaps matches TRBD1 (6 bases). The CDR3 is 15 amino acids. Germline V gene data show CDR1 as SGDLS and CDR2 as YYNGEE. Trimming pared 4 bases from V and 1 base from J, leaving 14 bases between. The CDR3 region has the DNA TGTGCCAGCAGCCCGGGGGGGGGCACGAACACTGAAGCTTTCTTT. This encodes CASSPGGGTNTEAFF.

The CDR3 nucleotides are TGCAGCGTTGTACTAGCGGAGTGGGAGCAGTACTTC. Amino acid sequence: CSVVLAEWEQYF. The genes are TRBV29-1 and TRBJ2-7, with TRBD2 matching 8 bases. CDR1 is SQVTM and CDR2 is ANQGSEA in the germline V gene. The ends lost 4 bases at V and 7 bases at J; junction bases unmatched: 6. The CDR3 consists of 12 residues.

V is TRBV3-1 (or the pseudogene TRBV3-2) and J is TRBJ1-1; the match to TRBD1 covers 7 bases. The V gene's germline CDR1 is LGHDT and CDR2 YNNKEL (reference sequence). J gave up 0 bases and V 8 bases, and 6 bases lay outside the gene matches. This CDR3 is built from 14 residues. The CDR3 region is CASGSTGMNTEAFF. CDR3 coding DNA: TGTGCCAGCGGATCGACAGGGATGAACACTGAAGCTTTCTTT.

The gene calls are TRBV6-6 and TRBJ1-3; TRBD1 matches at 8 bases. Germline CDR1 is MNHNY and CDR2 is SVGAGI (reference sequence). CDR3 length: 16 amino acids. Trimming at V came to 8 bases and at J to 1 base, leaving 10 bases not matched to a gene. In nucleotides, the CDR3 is TGTGCCAGCGCCCCCACCCAGGGGGCGTCTGGAAACACCATATATTTT. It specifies CASAPTQGASGNTIYF.

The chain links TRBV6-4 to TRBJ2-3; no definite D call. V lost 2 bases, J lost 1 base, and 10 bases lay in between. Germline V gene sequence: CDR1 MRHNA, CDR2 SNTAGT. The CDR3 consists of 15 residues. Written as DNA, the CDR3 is TGTGCCAGCAGTGACCCGCCCGGAGGCACAGATACGCAGTATTTT. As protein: CASSDPPGGTDTQYF.

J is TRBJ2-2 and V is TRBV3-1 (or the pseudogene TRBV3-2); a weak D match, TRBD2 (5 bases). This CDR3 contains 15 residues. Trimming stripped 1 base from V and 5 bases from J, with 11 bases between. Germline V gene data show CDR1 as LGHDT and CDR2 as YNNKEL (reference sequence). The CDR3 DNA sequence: TGTGCCAGCAGCCAAGGGGAGCGGCAGACCGGGGAGCTGTTTTTT. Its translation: CASSQGERQTGELFF.

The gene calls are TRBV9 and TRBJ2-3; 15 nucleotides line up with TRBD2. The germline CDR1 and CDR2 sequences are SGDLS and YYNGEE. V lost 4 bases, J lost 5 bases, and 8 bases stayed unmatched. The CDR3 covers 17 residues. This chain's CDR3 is CASSLRGTSGRRDTQYF. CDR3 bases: TGTGCCAGCAGCCTACGCGGGACTAGCGGGAGGAGAGATACGCAGTATTTT.

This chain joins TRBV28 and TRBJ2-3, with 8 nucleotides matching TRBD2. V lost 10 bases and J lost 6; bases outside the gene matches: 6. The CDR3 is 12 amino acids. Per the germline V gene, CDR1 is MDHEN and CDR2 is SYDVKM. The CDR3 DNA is TGTGCCATAGCGGGACGCGGGGATACGCAGTATTTT. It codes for CAIAGRGDTQYF.

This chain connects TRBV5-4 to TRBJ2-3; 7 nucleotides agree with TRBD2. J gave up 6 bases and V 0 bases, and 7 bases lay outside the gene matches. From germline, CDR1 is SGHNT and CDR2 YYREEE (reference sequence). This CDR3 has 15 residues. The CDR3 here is CASSLGGAGMDTQYF. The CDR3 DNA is TGTGCCAGCAGCTTGGGGGGAGCGGGAATGGATACGCAGTATTTT. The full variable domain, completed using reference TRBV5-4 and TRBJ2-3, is ETGVTQSPTHLIKTRGQQVTLRCSSQSGHNTVSWYQQALGQGPQFIFQYYREEENGRGNFPPRFSGLQFPNYSSELNVNALELDDSALYLCASSLGGAGMDTQYFGPGTRLTVL.

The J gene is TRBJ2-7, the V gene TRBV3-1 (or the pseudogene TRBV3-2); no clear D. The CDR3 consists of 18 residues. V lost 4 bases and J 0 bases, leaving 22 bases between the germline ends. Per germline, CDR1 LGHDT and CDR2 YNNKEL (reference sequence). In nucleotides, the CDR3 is TGTGCCAGCAGCCTCACACTTCAAGCGTACACTCCCTCCTACGAGCAGTACTTC. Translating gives CASSLTLQAYTPSYEQYF.

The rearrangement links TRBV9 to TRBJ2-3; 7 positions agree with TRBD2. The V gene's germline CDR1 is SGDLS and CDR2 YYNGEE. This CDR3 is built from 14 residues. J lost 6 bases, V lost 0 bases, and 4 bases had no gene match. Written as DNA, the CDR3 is TGTGCCAGCAGCGTAGAGACTAGCTGGGATACGCAGTATTTT. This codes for CASSVETSWDTQYF.

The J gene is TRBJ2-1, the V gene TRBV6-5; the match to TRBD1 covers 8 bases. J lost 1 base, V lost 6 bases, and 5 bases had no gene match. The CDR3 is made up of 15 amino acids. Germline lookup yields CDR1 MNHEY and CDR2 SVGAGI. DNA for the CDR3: TGTGCCAGCAGGCTGCAGGGGGCTTCCTACAATGAGCAGTTCTTC. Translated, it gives CASRLQGASYNEQFF.

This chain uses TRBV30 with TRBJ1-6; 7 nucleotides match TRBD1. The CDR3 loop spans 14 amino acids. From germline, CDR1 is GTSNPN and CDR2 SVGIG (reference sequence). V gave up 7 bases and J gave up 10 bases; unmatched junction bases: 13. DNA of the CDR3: TGTGCCTCCATACCTCAGACAGGGTACTCACCCCTCCACTTT. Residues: CASIPQTGYSPLHF.

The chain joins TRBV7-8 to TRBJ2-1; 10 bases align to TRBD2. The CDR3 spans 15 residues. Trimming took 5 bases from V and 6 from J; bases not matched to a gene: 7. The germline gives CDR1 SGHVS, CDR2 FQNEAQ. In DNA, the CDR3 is TGTGCCAGCAGCCCCGGGCTAGCGGGAGTCAATGAGCAGTTCTTC. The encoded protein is CASSPGLAGVNEQFF.

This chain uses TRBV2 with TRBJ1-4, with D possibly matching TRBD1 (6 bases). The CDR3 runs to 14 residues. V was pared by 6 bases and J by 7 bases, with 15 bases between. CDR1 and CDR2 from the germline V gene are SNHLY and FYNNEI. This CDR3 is CASRTGKRGEKLFF. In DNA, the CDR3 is TGTGCCAGCAGAACAGGGAAGAGAGGTGAAAAACTGTTTTTT.

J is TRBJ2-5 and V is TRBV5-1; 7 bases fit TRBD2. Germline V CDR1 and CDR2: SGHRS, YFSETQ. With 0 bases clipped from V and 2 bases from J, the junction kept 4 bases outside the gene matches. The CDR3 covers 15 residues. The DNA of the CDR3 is TGCGCCAGCAGCTTGGATCCTAGCGGACAAGAGACCCAGTACTTC. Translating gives CASSLDPSGQETQYF.

The CDR3 spells CASSIGGTGYSQPQHF. The CDR3 bases are TGTGCCAGTAGTATAGGCGGGACAGGGTATAGTCAGCCCCAGCATTTT. The chain links TRBV19 to TRBJ1-5, with 9 bases aligning to TRBD1. After removal of 1 base from V and 6 bases from J, the junction contained 7 bases not matched to a gene. Germline CDR1 is LNHDA and CDR2 is SQIVND (reference sequence). CDR3 size: 16 residues. Full variable domain (missing parts from reference TRBV19 and TRBJ1-5): DGGITQSPKYLFRKEGQNVTLSCEQNLNHDAMYWYRQDPGQGLRLIYYSQIVNDFQKGDIAEGYSVSREKKESFPLTVTSAQKNPTAFYLCASSIGGTGYSQPQHFGDGTRLSIL.

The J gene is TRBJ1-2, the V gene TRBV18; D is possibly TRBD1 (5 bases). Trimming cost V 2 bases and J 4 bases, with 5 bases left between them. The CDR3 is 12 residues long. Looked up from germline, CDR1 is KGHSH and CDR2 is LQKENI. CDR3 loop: CASSPGAYGYTF. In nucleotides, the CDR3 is TGTGCCAGCTCACCAGGGGCCTATGGCTACACCTTC.